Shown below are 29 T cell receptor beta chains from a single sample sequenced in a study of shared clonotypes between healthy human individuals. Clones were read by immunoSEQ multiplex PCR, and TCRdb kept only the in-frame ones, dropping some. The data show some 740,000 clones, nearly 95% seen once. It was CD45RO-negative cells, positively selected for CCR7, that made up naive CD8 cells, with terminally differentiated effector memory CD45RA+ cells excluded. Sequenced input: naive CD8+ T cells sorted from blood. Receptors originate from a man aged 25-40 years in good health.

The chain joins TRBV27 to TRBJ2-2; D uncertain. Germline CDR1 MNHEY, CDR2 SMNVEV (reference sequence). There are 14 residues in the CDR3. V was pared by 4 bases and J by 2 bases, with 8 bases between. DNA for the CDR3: TGTGCCAGCAGTTCCTCCGGCAACACCGGGGAGCTGTTTTTT. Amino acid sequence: CASSSSGNTGELFF.

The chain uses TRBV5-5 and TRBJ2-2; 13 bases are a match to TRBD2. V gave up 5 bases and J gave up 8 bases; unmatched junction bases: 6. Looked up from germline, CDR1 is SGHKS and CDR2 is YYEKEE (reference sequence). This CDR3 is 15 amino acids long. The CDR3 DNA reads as TGTGCCAGCAGTTGGACTAGCGGGAGAGAGGGGGAGCTGTTTTTT. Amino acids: CASSWTSGREGELFF.

CDR3 sequence reads: CASSLEGGPKNIQYF. CDR3 DNA: TGCGCCAGCAGCTTGGAGGGTGGGCCCAAAAACATTCAGTACTTC. This chain connects TRBV5-1 to TRBJ2-4; D unclear. The V end lost 0 bases, the J end lost 2 bases, and 9 bases lay between the germline ends. The CDR3 runs 15 residues. Germline CDR1 and CDR2: SGHRS and YFSETQ. Based on the CDR3 plus reference TRBV5-1 and TRBJ2-4, the full variable domain is KAGVTQTPRYLIKTRGQQVTLSCSPISGHRSVSWYQQTPGQGLQFLFEYFSETQRNKGNFPGRFSGRQFSNSRSEMNVSTLELGDSALYLCASSLEGGPKNIQYFGAGTRLSVL.

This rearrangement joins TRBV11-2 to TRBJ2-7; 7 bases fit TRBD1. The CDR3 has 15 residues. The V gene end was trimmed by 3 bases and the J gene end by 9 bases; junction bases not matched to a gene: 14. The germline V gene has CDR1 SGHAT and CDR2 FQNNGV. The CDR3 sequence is CASSLKGAIGELQYF. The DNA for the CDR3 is TGTGCCAGCAGCTTGAAGGGGGCGATCGGTGAATTGCAGTACTTC.

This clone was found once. The CDR3 region has the DNA TGTGCCAGCAGCCAAAGAACCACCTGGGCCAAAAACATTCAGTACTTC. Translation gives CASSQRTTWAKNIQYF. The genes are TRBV4-2 and TRBJ2-4; D gene unclear. Trimming removed 2 bases at V and 1 base at J, with 12 bases between. Germline-derived CDR1 and CDR2 are LGHNA and YNFKEQ. The CDR3 extends over 16 amino acids.

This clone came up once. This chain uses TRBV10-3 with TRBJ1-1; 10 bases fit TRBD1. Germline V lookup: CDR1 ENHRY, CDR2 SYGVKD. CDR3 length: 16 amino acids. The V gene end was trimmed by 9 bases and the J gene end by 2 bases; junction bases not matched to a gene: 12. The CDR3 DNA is TGTGCCATTCGCATCGGGACAGGGGACACTAACACTGAAGCTTTCTTT. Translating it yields CAIRIGTGDTNTEAFF.

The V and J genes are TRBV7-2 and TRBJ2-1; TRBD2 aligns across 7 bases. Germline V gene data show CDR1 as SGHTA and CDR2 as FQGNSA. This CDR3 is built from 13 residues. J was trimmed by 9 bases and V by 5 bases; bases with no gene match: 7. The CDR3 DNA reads TGTGCCAGCAGCACATGGACTAGACTTGAGCAGTTCTTC. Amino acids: CASSTWTRLEQFF.

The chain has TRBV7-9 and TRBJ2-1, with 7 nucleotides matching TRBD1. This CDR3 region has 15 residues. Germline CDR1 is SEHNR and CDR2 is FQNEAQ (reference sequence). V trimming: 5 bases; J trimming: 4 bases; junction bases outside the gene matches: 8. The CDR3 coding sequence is TGTGCCAGCAGCCCCAAGTGGGACAGTTACAATGAGCAGTTCTTC. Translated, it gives CASSPKWDSYNEQFF. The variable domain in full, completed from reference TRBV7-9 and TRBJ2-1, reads DTGVSQNPRHKITKRGQNVTFRCDPISEHNRLYWYRQTLGQGPEFLTYFQNEAQLEKSRLLSDRFSAERPKGSFSTLEIQRTEQGDSAMYLCASSPKWDSYNEQFFGPGTRLTVL.

The CDR3 nucleotides are TGCGCCAGCAGCCAATTTGGGGACAATGAGCAGTTCTTC. This sequence encodes CASSQFGDNEQFF. The chain joins TRBV4-1 to TRBJ2-1; D not resolved. CDR3 size: 13 residues. Trimming removed 2 bases from V and 5 bases from J, with 7 bases in between. Per the germline V gene, CDR1 is MGHRA and CDR2 is YSYEKL.

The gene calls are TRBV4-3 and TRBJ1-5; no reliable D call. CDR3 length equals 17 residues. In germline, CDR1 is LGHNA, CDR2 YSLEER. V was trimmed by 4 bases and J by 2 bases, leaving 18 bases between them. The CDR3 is CASSPTLVAQRNQPQHF. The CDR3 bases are TGCGCCAGCAGCCCCACCTTGGTGGCCCAACGCAATCAGCCCCAGCATTTT.

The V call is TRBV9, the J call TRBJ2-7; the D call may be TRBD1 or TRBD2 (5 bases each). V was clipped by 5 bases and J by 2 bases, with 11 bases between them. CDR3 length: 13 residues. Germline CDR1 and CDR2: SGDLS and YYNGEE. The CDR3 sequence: CASSEGWAYEQYF. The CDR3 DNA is TGTGCCAGCAGTGAGGGGTGGGCCTACGAGCAGTACTTC.

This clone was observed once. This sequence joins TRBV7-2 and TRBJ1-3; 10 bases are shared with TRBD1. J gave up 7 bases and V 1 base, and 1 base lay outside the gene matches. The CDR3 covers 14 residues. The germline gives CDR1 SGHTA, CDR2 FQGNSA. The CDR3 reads CASSLGTGGNTIYF. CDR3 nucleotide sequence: TGTGCCAGCAGCTTAGGGACAGGGGGGAACACCATATATTTT.

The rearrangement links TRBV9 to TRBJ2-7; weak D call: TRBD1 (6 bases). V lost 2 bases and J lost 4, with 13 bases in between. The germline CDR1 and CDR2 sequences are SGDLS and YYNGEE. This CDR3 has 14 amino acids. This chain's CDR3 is CASSVTRTGYEQYF. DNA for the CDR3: TGTGCCAGCAGCGTCACTAGAACAGGGTACGAGCAGTACTTC.

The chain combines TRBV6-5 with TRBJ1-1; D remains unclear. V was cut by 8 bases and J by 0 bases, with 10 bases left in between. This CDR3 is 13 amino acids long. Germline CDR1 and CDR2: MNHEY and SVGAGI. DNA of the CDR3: TGTGCCAGCGGGGTTACAATGAACACTGAAGCTTTCTTT. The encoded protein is CASGVTMNTEAFF.

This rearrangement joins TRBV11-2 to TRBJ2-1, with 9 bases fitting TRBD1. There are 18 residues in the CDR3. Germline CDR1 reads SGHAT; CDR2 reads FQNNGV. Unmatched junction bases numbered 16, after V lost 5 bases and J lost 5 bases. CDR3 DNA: TGTGCCAGCAGCCCGACGTCGAGAGGTGGACAGGGGAACAATGAGCAGTTCTTC. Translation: CASSPTSRGGQGNNEQFF.

Here the CDR3 reads CASSEDGGLNEKLFF. The CDR3 bases are TGTGCCAGCAGCGAAGACGGAGGACTAAATGAAAAACTGTTTTTT. The rearrangement joins TRBV9 to TRBJ1-4; D gene unclear. Trimming pared 3 bases from V and 5 bases from J, leaving 14 bases between. The CDR3 covers 15 residues. CDR1 SGDLS and CDR2 YYNGEE come from the germline V gene.

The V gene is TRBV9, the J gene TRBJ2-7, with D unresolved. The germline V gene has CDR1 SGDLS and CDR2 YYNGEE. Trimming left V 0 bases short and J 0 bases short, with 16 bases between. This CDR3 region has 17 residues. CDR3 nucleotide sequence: TGTGCCAGCAGCGTAGCTTCGGACGGGTTGGCCTCCTACGAGCAGTACTTC. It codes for CASSVASDGLASYEQYF.

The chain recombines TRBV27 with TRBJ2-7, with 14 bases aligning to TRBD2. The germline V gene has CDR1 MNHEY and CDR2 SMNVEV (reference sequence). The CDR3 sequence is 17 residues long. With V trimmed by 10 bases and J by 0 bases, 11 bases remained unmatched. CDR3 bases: TGTGCCACCGTAGGGACTAGCGGGAGTAGTAACTCCTACGAGCAGTACTTC. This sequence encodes CATVGTSGSSNSYEQYF.

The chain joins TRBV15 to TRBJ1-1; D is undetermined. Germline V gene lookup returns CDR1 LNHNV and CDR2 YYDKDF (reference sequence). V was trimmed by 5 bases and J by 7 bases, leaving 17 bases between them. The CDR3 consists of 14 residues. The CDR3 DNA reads TGTGCCACCAGCCTCCGATCCGCCGCTGGTGAAGCTTTCTTT. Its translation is CATSLRSAAGEAFF. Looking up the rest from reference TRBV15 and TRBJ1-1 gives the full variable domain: DAMVIQNPRYQVTQFGKPVTLSCSQTLNHNVMYWYQQKSSQAPKLLFHYYDKDFNNEADTPDNFQSRRPNTSFCFLDIRSPGLGDTAMYLCATSLRSAAGEAFFGQGTRLTVV.

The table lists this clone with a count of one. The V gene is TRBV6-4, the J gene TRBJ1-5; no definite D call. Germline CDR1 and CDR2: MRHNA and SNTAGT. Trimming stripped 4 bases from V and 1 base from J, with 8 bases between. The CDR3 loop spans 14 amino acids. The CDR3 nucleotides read TGTGCCAGCAGTGCAGAAAACAGCAATCAGCCCCAGCATTTT. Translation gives CASSAENSNQPQHF.

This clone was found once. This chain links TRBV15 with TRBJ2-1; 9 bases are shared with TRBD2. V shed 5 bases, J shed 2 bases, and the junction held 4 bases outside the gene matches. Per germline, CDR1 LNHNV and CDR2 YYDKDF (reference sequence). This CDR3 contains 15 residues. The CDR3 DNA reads TGTGCCACCAGCCGGCTAGCGGGAACCTACAATGAGCAGTTCTTC. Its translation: CATSRLAGTYNEQFF.

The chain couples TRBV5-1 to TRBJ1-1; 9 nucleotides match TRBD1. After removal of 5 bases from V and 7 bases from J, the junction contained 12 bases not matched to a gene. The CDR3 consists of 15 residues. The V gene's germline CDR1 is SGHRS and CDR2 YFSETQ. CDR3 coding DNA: TGCGCCAGCAGGTCCCCGGGACAGGGTACAGGTGAAGCTTTCTTT. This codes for CASRSPGQGTGEAFF.

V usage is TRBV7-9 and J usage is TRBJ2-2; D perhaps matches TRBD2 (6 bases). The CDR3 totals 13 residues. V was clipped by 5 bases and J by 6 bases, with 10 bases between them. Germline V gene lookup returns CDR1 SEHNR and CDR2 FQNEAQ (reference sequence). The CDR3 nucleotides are TGTGCCAGCAGCCTCGGCGGGGCCGGGGAGCTGTTTTTT. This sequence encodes CASSLGGAGELFF. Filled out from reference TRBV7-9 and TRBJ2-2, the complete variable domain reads DTGVSQNPRHKITKRGQNVTFRCDPISEHNRLYWYRQTLGQGPEFLTYFQNEAQLEKSRLLSDRFSAERPKGSFSTLEIQRTEQGDSAMYLCASSLGGAGELFFGEGSRLTVL.

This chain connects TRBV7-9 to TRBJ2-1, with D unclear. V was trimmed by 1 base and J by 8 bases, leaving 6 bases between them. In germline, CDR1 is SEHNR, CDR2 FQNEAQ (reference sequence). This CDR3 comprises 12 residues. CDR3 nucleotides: TGTGCCAGCAGCTTAGGTTACGATGAGCAGTTCTTC. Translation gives CASSLGYDEQFF.

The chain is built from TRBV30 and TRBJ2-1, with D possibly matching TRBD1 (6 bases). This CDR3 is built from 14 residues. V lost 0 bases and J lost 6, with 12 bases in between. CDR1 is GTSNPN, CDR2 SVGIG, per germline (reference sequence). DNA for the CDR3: TGTGCCTGGAGTGTACTTTTGGGGGCCAATGAGCAGTTCTTC. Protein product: CAWSVLLGANEQFF.

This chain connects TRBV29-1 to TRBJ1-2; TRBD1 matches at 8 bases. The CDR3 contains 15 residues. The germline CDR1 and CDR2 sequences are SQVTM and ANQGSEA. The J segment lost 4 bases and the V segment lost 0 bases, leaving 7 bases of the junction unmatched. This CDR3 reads CSVEDRTGIGYGYTF. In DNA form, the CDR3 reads TGCAGCGTTGAAGATCGGACAGGGATCGGCTATGGCTACACCTTC.

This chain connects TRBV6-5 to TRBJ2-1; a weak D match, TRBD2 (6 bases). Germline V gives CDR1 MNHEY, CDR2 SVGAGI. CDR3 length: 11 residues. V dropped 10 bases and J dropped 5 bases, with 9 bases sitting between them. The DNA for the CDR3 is TGTGCCACTGGACTAAACAATGAGCAGTTCTTC. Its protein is CATGLNNEQFF.

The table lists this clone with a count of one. The CDR3 spells CASSYGVASYEQYF. The CDR3 nucleotides read TGTGCCAGCAGCTATGGTGTAGCATCTTACGAGCAGTACTTC. This chain links TRBV13 with TRBJ2-7; D not resolved. From germline, CDR1 is PRHDT and CDR2 FYEKMQ (reference sequence). V lost 4 bases, J lost 4 bases, and 14 bases lay in between. CDR3 length equals 14 residues.

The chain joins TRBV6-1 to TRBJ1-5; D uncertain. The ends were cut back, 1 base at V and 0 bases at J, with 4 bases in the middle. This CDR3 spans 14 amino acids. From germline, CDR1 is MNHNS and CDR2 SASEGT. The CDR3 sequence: CASSEDDSNQPQHF. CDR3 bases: TGTGCCAGCAGTGAAGATGATAGCAATCAGCCCCAGCATTTT.